What follows is one T cell receptor beta chain and its context. These data come from a study of control samples from healthy donors and cancer patients. Sequencing was performed with immunoSEQ multiplex PCR; in TCRdb, only in-frame clones are kept and a portion is missing. The sample comprises tens of thousands of clones, around 91% of which are singletons, and 6.5% to 8.5% rests with the top ten. The CDR3 spans 15 residues. The V gene end was trimmed by 3 bases and the J gene end by 7 bases; junction bases not matched to a gene: 8. The V gene's germline CDR1 is MNHNS and CDR2 SASEGT. The chain has TRBV6-1 and TRBJ1-5; TRBD1 agrees at 8 bases. The origin of this receptor is a middle-aged man in good health. Material: blood. The CDR3 coding sequence is TGTGCCAGCAGTGAGGTCGGGACAGGCGGCCAGCCCCAGCATTTT. Residues: CASSEVGTGGQPQHF.